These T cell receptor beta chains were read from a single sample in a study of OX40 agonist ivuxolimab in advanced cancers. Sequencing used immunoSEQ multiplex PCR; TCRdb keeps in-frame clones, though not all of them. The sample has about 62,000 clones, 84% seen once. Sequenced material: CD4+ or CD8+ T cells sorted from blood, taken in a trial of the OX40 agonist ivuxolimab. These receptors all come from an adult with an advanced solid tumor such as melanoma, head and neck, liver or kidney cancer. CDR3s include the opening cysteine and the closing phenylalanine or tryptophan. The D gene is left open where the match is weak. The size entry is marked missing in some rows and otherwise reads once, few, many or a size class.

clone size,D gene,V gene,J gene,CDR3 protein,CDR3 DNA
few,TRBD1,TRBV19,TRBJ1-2,CASRRTGNYGYTF,TGTGCCAGTAGAAGGACAGGAAACTATGGCTACACCTTC
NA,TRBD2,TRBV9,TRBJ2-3,CASSGTSGGVTQYF,TGTGCCAGCAGCGGAACTAGCGGGGGCGTTACGCAGTATTTT
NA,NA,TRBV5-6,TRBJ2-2,CASSQTGELFF,TGTGCCAGCAGCCAGACCGGGGAGCTGTTTTTT
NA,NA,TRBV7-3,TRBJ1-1,CASSPMGGESGAFF,TGTGCCAGCAGCCCCATGGGGGGGGAGTCAGGGGCTTTCTTT
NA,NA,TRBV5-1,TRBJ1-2,CASSLEGNFASGYTF,TGCGCCAGCAGCTTGGAAGGAAACTTCGCCTCTGGCTACACCTTC
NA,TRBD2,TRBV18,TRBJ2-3,CASSPSLLAGGSDTQYF,TGTGCCAGCTCACCTTCTCTGCTAGCGGGGGGATCAGATACGCAGTATTTT
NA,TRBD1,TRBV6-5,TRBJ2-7,CASSYGGQGGYEQYF,TGTGCCAGCAGTTACGGGGGACAGGGGGGCTACGAGCAGTACTTC
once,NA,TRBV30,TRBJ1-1,CAWITPSPAFF,TGTGCCTGGATTACTCCCTCCCCAGCTTTCTTT
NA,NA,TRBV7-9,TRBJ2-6,CASSFGGANVLTF,TGTGCCAGCAGCTTCGGGGGGGCCAACGTCCTGACTTTC
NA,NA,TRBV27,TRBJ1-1,CARLRGVRTEAFF,TGTGCCAGACTCCGGGGTGTTCGGACTGAAGCTTTCTTT
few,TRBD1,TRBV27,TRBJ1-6,CASSPQGALPNSPLHF,TGTGCCAGCAGTCCACAGGGGGCCTTACCTAATTCACCCCTCCACTTT
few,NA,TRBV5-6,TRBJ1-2,CASNDRGYGYTF,TGTGCCAGCAACGACCGGGGGTATGGCTACACCTTC
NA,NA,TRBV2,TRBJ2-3,CASSFTGTDTQYF,TGTGCCAGCAGTTTCACAGGCACAGATACGCAGTATTTT
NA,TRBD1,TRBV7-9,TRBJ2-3,CASSLDRGLYF,TGTGCCAGCAGTTTAGACAGGGGTTTGTATTTT
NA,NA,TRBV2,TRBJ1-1,CASSDPRGRTEAFF,TGTGCCAGCAGCGACCCCCGGGGGCGAACTGAAGCTTTCTTT
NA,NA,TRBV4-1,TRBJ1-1,CASSQRDRFIEAFF,TGCGCCAGCAGCCAACGGGACCGCTTTATCGAAGCTTTCTTT
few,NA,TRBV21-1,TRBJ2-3,CASSRQGALDTQYF,TGTGCCAGCAGCCGACAGGGGGCGTTAGATACGCAGTATTTT
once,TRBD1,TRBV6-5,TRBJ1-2,CASMSTGQNYGYTF,TGTGCCAGCATGTCCACGGGACAGAACTATGGCTACACCTTC
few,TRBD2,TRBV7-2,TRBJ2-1,CASSLGGGRMGNEQFF,TGTGCCAGCAGCTTAGGGGGGGGTCGCATGGGCAATGAGCAGTTCTTC
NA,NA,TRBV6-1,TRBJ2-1,CASSIGQRSNEQFF,TGTGCCAGCAGTATAGGACAGAGATCTAATGAGCAGTTCTTC
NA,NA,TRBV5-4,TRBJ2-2,CASTRTANTGELFF,TGTGCCAGCACCAGAACGGCGAACACCGGGGAGCTGTTTTTT
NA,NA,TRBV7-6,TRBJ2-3,CASSLAHSTDTQYF,TGTGCCAGCAGCTTAGCGCATAGCACAGATACGCAGTATTTT
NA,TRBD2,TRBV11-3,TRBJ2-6,CASSLRGGSGANVLTF,TGTGCCAGCAGCTTACGGGGGGGCTCTGGGGCCAACGTCCTGACTTTC
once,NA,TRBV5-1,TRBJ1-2,CASSLDHGANYGYTF,TGCGCCAGCAGCTTGGATCATGGGGCTAACTATGGCTACACCTTC
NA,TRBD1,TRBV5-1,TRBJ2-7,CASSLDRALGEQYF,TGCGCCAGCAGCTTAGACAGGGCCCTCGGCGAGCAGTACTTC
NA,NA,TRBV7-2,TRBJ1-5,CASSPWLNQPQHF,TGTGCCAGCAGCCCCTGGCTCAATCAGCCCCAGCATTTT
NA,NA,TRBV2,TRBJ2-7,CASSELGRDEQYF,TGTGCCAGCAGTGAGTTGGGCAGGGACGAGCAGTACTTC
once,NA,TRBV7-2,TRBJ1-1,CASSFRRGNTEAFF,TGTGCCAGCAGCTTCCGCCGGGGTAACACTGAAGCTTTCTTT
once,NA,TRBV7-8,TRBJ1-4,CASSPERLAEEKLFF,TGTGCCAGCAGCCCCGAACGACTGGCGGAGGAAAAACTGTTTTTT